This TCR beta chain stems from a study of blood T cell repertoires in COVID-19. Using immunoSEQ multiplex PCR, the repertoire was profiled, and TCRdb retains in-frame clones only, with some absent. The table shows some 70,000 clones, with about nine tenths occurring only once. The germline V gene encodes CDR1 MDHEN and CDR2 SYDVKM. V shed 10 bases and J 4 bases; nucleotides not matched to a gene: 3. The CDR3 contains 11 residues. The sample taken for sequencing was peripheral blood. The receptor's source is a human donor with active COVID-19. The donor label of this sample is uncertain. V gene TRBV28 combines with J gene TRBJ1-2; 7 bases align to TRBD1. CDR3 DNA sequence: TGTGCCATCAGGGACAGCTATGGCTACACCTTC. Translated: CAIRDSYGYTF.